These 30 T cell receptor beta chains share one sample of origin, sequenced in a study of blood T cells in healthy people across ages. Through a sample-barcoded 5' primer and a J-beta primer mix, a second PCR was run for about 6 to 12 cycles. TCRdb re-derived calls from the 5' RACE reads in MiXCR, one entry per CDR3 protein. Among over 950,000 distinct CDR3 sequences, roughly 47% were seen once, and the ten largest hold about a fifth. Sequenced sample: blood. The receptor set was obtained from a woman in her fifties or sixties in good health.

This clonotype was recorded a few times. This sequence joins TRBV12-3 or TRBV12-4 and TRBJ1-5; no definite D call. This CDR3 comprises 13 residues. With 5 bases removed from V and 6 bases from J, the gap between germline ends came to 11 bases. The CDR3 region is CASSTGLSQPQHF. CDR3 coding DNA: TGTGCCAGCAGTACCGGACTGAGTCAGCCCCAGCATTTT.

This chain links TRBV20-1 with TRBJ2-1; 8 bases map to TRBD2. Germline loops: CDR1 DFQATT, CDR2 SNEGSKA (reference sequence). CDR3 length: 14 amino acids. As DNA, the CDR3 is TGCAGCCTGGAGGGACTAGGTGACTACAATGAGCAGTTCTTC. It is translated as CSLEGLGDYNEQFF.

The J gene is TRBJ2-1, the V gene TRBV20-1; weak D call: TRBD1 (5 bases). V lost 4 bases to trimming and J lost 0 bases, with 10 bases between them. Germline-derived CDR1 and CDR2 are DFQATT and SNEGSKA (reference sequence). The CDR3 extends over 14 amino acids. CDR3 bases: TGCAGTGCTACGACAGTACACTCCTACAATGAGCAGTTCTTC. Protein: CSATTVHSYNEQFF.

In the case of this clonotype: Being one base from a much bigger clone, this may be a read error. The genes are TRBV20-1 and TRBJ2-5; 10 bases line up with TRBD2. The DNA end lines up better with TRBJ2-7; the J call may be wrong. Germline-derived CDR1 and CDR2 are DFQATT and SNEGSKA (reference sequence). This CDR3 is built from 14 residues. CDR3 in DNA: TGCAGCGGACTAGCGGCCATCTCTGGTGTCGAGCAGTACTTC. Encoded protein: CSGLAAISGVEQYF.

This clonotype has only one observation. A single base separates this from a much larger clone, so it may be a read error. The genes are TRBV29-1 and TRBJ2-4; 8 bases agree with TRBD1. This CDR3 comprises 12 residues. Per germline, CDR1 SQVTM and CDR2 ANQGSEA. The CDR3 loop reads CRDLDRVNIQYF. The CDR3, as DNA: TGCCGCGATCTGGACAGGGTGAACATTCAGTACTTC. The full variable domain, completed using reference TRBV29-1 and TRBJ2-4, is SAVISQKPSRDICQRGTSLTIQCQVDSQVTMMFWYRQQPGQSLTLIATANQGSEATYESGFVIDKFPISRPNLTFSTLTVSNMSPEDSSIYLCRDLDRVNIQYFGAGTRLSVL.

The chain combines TRBV6-1 with TRBJ1-2; TRBD1 matches 8 bases. The length of the CDR3 is 16 residues. V lost 4 bases to trimming and J lost 0 bases; unmatched junction nucleotides: 7. Germline CDR1 is MNHNS and CDR2 is SASEGT. Here the CDR3 DNA reads TGTGCCAGCAGTGGACCTGACAGGGGATCTAACTATGGCTACACCTTC. This codes for CASSGPDRGSNYGYTF.

The genes are TRBV27 and TRBJ2-3, with 9 bases matching TRBD1. This CDR3 has 17 amino acids. Germline V gene data show CDR1 as MNHEY and CDR2 as SMNVEV (reference sequence). The V gene end was trimmed by 7 bases and the J gene end by 2 bases; junction bases not matched to a gene: 13. The DNA of the CDR3 is TGTGCCAGCAAAGCCCGCGGGACAGGGTCCCCCACAGATACGCAGTATTTT. Its protein is CASKARGTGSPTDTQYF.

This clonotype was found a few times. The V call is TRBV20-1, the J call TRBJ1-5; possible D gene TRBD1, 5 bases. Trimming took 3 bases from V and 2 from J, leaving 11 bases between them. The length of the CDR3 is 14 residues. Germline V gene sequence: CDR1 DFQATT, CDR2 SNEGSKA (reference sequence). The CDR3 region has the DNA TGCAGTGCTAGTCGCAGGGTGGGCAATCAGCCCCAGCATTTT. It encodes CSASRRVGNQPQHF.

This chain connects TRBV6-5 to TRBJ2-7, with 7 bases lining up with TRBD1. The ends lost 5 bases at V and 3 bases at J; junction bases unmatched: 7. The CDR3 is 14 residues long. Germline V CDR1 and CDR2: MNHEY, SVGAGI. The CDR3 spells CASSPQGEFYEQYF. The DNA of the CDR3 is TGTGCCAGCAGTCCCCAGGGGGAGTTCTACGAGCAGTACTTC.

The V and J genes are TRBV7-2 and TRBJ2-3; TRBD2 matches 9 bases. Germline CDR1 SGHTA, CDR2 FQGNSA. The CDR3 contains 17 residues. V dropped 1 base and J dropped 2; count of bases not matched to a gene: 7. The CDR3 DNA follows: TGTGCCAGCAGCTTAGAGCGCGGGAGGGCCAACACAGATACGCAGTATTTT. Protein sequence: CASSLERGRANTDTQYF.

This clonotype was found many times. The chain is built from TRBV3-1 and TRBJ2-5, with D hard to call. Trimming cost V 1 base and J 2 bases, with 5 bases left between them. CDR1 LGHDT and CDR2 YNNKEL come from the germline V gene (reference sequence). This CDR3 comprises 13 residues. The CDR3 sequence is CASSQARQETQYF. The CDR3 DNA reads as TGTGCCAGCAGCCAAGCACGTCAAGAGACCCAGTACTTC.

The chain links TRBV7-9 to TRBJ1-2; D is undetermined. The CDR3 is 12 residues long. CDR1 is SEHNR, CDR2 FQNEAQ, per germline (reference sequence). V dropped 5 bases and J dropped 0 bases, with 4 bases sitting between them. CDR3 amino acids: CASSATNYGYTF. CDR3 bases: TGTGCCAGCAGCGCTACTAACTATGGCTACACCTTC.

This clonotype came up once. This chain connects TRBV11-3 to TRBJ1-4; TRBD1 matches at 8 bases. This CDR3 spans 15 amino acids. Germline CDR1 is SGHNT and CDR2 is YENEEA. The ends lost 4 bases at V and 7 bases at J; junction bases unmatched: 8. The CDR3 protein is CASSSNRGGFEKLFF. The CDR3 nucleotides are TGTGCCAGCAGCTCGAACAGGGGGGGGTTTGAAAAACTGTTTTTT.

This clonotype was detected only a few times. CDR3: CSASGSSSYNEQFF. CDR3 nucleotides: TGCAGTGCTAGCGGGAGCAGCTCCTACAATGAGCAGTTCTTC. The rearrangement links TRBV20-1 to TRBJ2-1, with D perhaps matching TRBD2 (6 bases). V gave up 3 bases and J gave up 0 bases, with 9 bases separating them. This CDR3 has 14 residues. Germline CDR1 DFQATT, CDR2 SNEGSKA (reference sequence).

This clonotype was seen a handful of times. The chain uses TRBV6-1 and TRBJ2-7, with 9 bases fitting TRBD1. V gave up 4 bases and J gave up 6 bases; unmatched junction bases: 7. Germline lookup yields CDR1 MNHNS and CDR2 SASEGT. This CDR3 has 14 residues. The CDR3 loop reads CASSAVGQGIEQYF. CDR3 nucleotides: TGTGCCAGCAGTGCCGTGGGACAGGGTATCGAGCAGTACTTC.

The gene calls are TRBV2 and TRBJ2-1, with TRBD1 matching over 9 bases. CDR1 and CDR2 (germline): SNHLY, FYNNEI. Trimming cost V 4 bases and J 3 bases; bases outside gene matches: 7. This CDR3 spans 16 amino acids. The CDR3 region has the DNA TGTGCCAGCAGTGGAGATAACAGGGGGCGCTACAATGAGCAGTTCTTC. It yields the protein CASSGDNRGRYNEQFF.

The chain joins TRBV4-1 to TRBJ2-5; D might be TRBD1 or TRBD2, each matching 7 bases. Germline V gene data show CDR1 as MGHRA and CDR2 as YSYEKL. Trimming pared 3 bases from V and 11 bases from J, leaving 22 bases between. The CDR3 has 15 residues. The CDR3 loop reads CASSQETGAGRVQYF. DNA for the CDR3: TGCGCCAGCAGCCAGGAAACAGGGGCGGGGAGGGTGCAGTACTTC.

V gene TRBV3-1 combines with J gene TRBJ2-3, with 11 bases aligning to TRBD2. J lost 7 bases, V lost 7 bases, and 4 bases had no gene match. The CDR3 is made up of 13 amino acids. Germline loops: CDR1 LGHDT, CDR2 YNNKEL (reference sequence). This CDR3 reads CASTLAGGNTQYF. CDR3 DNA sequence: TGTGCCAGCACCCTAGCGGGAGGAAATACGCAGTATTTT.

The rearrangement links TRBV7-8 to TRBJ1-2, with no clear D. The CDR3 length is 14 residues. Germline CDR1 is SGHVS and CDR2 is FQNEAQ. Trimming took off 5 bases at V and 7 bases at J, with 17 bases between the two ends. DNA of the CDR3: TGTGCCAGCAGCCCCGGGTGGGGATGGGGTGGCTACACCTTC. It translates to CASSPGWGWGGYTF.

This clonotype has more than one count but fewer than ten. The gene calls are TRBV7-9 and TRBJ2-5; D gene uncertain. This CDR3 is built from 12 residues. CDR1 is SEHNR and CDR2 is FQNEAQ in the germline V gene (reference sequence). V gave up 5 bases and J gave up 5 bases, with 9 bases separating them. CDR3: CASSISGETQYF. For the CDR3, the DNA is TGTGCCAGCAGCATCTCTGGGGAGACCCAGTACTTC.

The V and J genes are TRBV28 and TRBJ2-4; D is uncertain. Trimming stripped 8 bases from V and 0 bases from J, with 11 bases between. The CDR3 is 14 residues long. Germline V gives CDR1 MDHEN, CDR2 SYDVKM. Here the CDR3 DNA reads TGTGCCAGCGCCCGAACATTAGCCAAAAACATTCAGTACTTC. Protein product: CASARTLAKNIQYF. Full variable domain (rest looked up from reference TRBV28 and TRBJ2-4): DVKVTQSSRYLVKRTGEKVFLECVQDMDHENMFWYRQDPGLGLRLIYFSYDVKMKEKGDIPEGYSVSREKKERFSLILESASTNQTSMYLCASARTLAKNIQYFGAGTRLSVL.

The gene calls are TRBV5-1 and TRBJ1-2, with D perhaps matching TRBD1 (5 bases). Germline V CDR1 and CDR2: SGHRS, YFSETQ. The ends were cut back, 7 bases at V and 0 bases at J, with 10 bases in the middle. This CDR3 is 13 amino acids long. This CDR3 is CASGTGPNYGYTF. The DNA for the CDR3 is TGCGCCAGCGGGACGGGACCTAACTATGGCTACACCTTC.

The chain has TRBV2 and TRBJ2-5; no reliable D call. The tail of the sequence fits TRBJ2-7 better, so the J call may be wrong. Per germline, CDR1 SNHLY and CDR2 FYNNEI. CDR3 length: 16 residues. The DNA for the CDR3 is TGTGCCAGCAGTAGTGGGCCGGCGGTGGCGGCCTACGAGCAGTACTTC. This encodes CASSSGPAVAAYEQYF.

This clonotype was detected a few times. The chain is built from TRBV6-5 and TRBJ2-3; D is possibly TRBD1 (6 bases). Trimming pared 6 bases from V and 3 bases from J, leaving 16 bases between. The CDR3 totals 15 residues. Looked up from germline, CDR1 is MNHEY and CDR2 is SVGAGI. The CDR3 DNA reads TGTGCCAGCAGCTTCAGACAGGTGGGGACAGATACGCAGTATTTT. Translation: CASSFRQVGTDTQYF.

The chain joins TRBV29-1 to TRBJ2-7, with 7 bases identical to TRBD1. The J segment lost 3 bases and the V segment lost 7 bases, leaving 9 bases of the junction unmatched. CDR3 length: 13 amino acids. CDR1 and CDR2 from the germline V gene are SQVTM and ANQGSEA. Here the CDR3 DNA reads TGCAGCGCCGCCCGGGACAGTAACTACGAGCAGTACTTC. It codes for CSAARDSNYEQYF.

The chain carries TRBV5-1 and TRBJ2-5; a possible D gene is TRBD1 (6 bases). With 4 bases removed from V and 5 bases from J, the gap between germline ends came to 18 bases. CDR3 size: 15 residues. Germline loops: CDR1 SGHRS, CDR2 YFSETQ. The CDR3 DNA follows: TGCGCCAGCAGCACGGCTCGACAGGAATCCGAGACCCAGTACTTC. Its translation is CASSTARQESETQYF.

Notes on this clonotype: At one end the junction does not follow the germline gene, possibly because of a read error. The chain employs TRBV4-1 and TRBJ1-6, with D possibly being TRBD1 (5 bases). The CDR3 runs 18 residues. Germline-derived CDR1 and CDR2 are MGHRA and YSYEKL. As DNA, the CDR3 is TGCGCCAGCAGCCAGGCGGGGACCCGGTCATCCTATAATTTACCCCTCCACTTT. As protein: CASSQAGTRSSYNLPLHF.

The chain has TRBV29-1 and TRBJ1-2; D ambiguous. CDR3 size: 14 residues. Trimming left V 4 bases short and J 0 bases short, with 12 bases between. Per germline, CDR1 SQVTM and CDR2 ANQGSEA. The CDR3 DNA reads as TGCAGCGTTGTTCCGCTGAGAGCTAACTATGGCTACACCTTC. Translating gives CSVVPLRANYGYTF. Full variable domain (missing parts from reference TRBV29-1 and TRBJ1-2): SAVISQKPSRDICQRGTSLTIQCQVDSQVTMMFWYRQQPGQSLTLIATANQGSEATYESGFVIDKFPISRPNLTFSTLTVSNMSPEDSSIYLCSVVPLRANYGYTFGSGTRLTVV.

The table lists this clonotype with many counts. This sequence joins TRBV28 and TRBJ2-7; D is perhaps TRBD1 or TRBD2 (6 bases each). The CDR3 is 14 amino acids. Trimming took 5 bases from V and 3 from J, leaving 14 bases between them. Germline V gene lookup returns CDR1 MDHEN and CDR2 SYDVKM. The CDR3 region is CASSNLRGHYEQYF. CDR3 bases: TGTGCCAGCAGTAACCTCCGGGGGCACTACGAGCAGTACTTC. The variable domain in full, completed from reference TRBV28 and TRBJ2-7, reads DVKVTQSSRYLVKRTGEKVFLECVQDMDHENMFWYRQDPGLGLRLIYFSYDVKMKEKGDIPEGYSVSREKKERFSLILESASTNQTSMYLCASSNLRGHYEQYFGPGTRLTVT.

This chain links TRBV7-9 with TRBJ2-1; D may be TRBD2 (5 bases). The last part of the DNA fits TRBJ2-7 better; the J call may be wrong. This CDR3 is built from 15 residues. Germline CDR1 reads SEHNR; CDR2 reads FQNEAQ (reference sequence). The CDR3 sequence: CASSSRETASYEQYF. DNA of the CDR3: TGTGCCAGCAGCTCTCGGGAAACAGCCTCCTACGAGCAGTACTTC.